A single sample gave rise to the 17 T cell receptor beta chains below, sequenced in a study of blood T cell repertoires in COVID-19. Assay: immunoSEQ multiplex PCR; the TCRdb copy retains only in-frame clones and omits some. The sample lists 150,000 to 200,000 clones; around 85% were seen once. The sequenced sample consisted of peripheral blood. The source is an older woman with acute or convalescent COVID-19.

This chain links TRBV5-1 with TRBJ2-1; 10 nucleotides match TRBD2. Germline V gene lookup returns CDR1 SGHRS and CDR2 YFSETQ. The CDR3 extends over 15 amino acids. V gave up 4 bases and J gave up 5 bases; unmatched junction bases: 6. CDR3 sequence reads: CASSGLAGVDNEQFF. Here the CDR3 DNA reads TGCGCCAGCAGCGGCCTAGCGGGAGTGGACAATGAGCAGTTCTTC. The full variable domain, with the rest looked up from reference TRBV5-1 and TRBJ2-1, is KAGVTQTPRYLIKTRGQQVTLSCSPISGHRSVSWYQQTPGQGLQFLFEYFSETQRNKGNFPGRFSGRQFSNSRSEMNVSTLELGDSALYLCASSGLAGVDNEQFFGPGTRLTVL.

There are a few counts of this clone. This sequence joins TRBV30 and TRBJ1-3; D not resolved. This CDR3 has 14 amino acids. V lost 0 bases and J 0 bases, leaving 6 bases between the germline ends. Germline CDR1 GTSNPN, CDR2 SVGIG (reference sequence). The CDR3 spells CAWSVTSSGNTIYF. CDR3 bases: TGTGCCTGGAGTGTAACCAGCTCTGGAAACACCATATATTTT.

This chain connects TRBV9 to TRBJ1-1, with TRBD1 as a possible D gene (5 bases). The CDR3 covers 15 residues. The V and J ends lost 3 bases and 11 bases respectively, with 23 bases between them. CDR1 is SGDLS, CDR2 YYNGEE, per germline. The CDR3 protein is CASSAADSPATPAFF. Written as DNA, the CDR3 is TGTGCCAGCAGCGCCGCCGACAGCCCAGCGACCCCGGCTTTCTTT.

The chain carries TRBV27 and TRBJ1-1, with D uncertain. V lost 2 bases to trimming and J lost 3 bases, with 10 bases between them. The CDR3 covers 14 residues. Germline V CDR1 and CDR2: MNHEY, SMNVEV (reference sequence). DNA for the CDR3: TGTGCCAGCAGTTTAGGGCCCTGGGACACTGAAGCTTTCTTT. Protein sequence: CASSLGPWDTEAFF.

This clone was seen a handful of times. The rearrangement links TRBV7-9 to TRBJ2-1; the match to TRBD2 covers 10 bases. Germline lookup yields CDR1 SEHNR and CDR2 FQNEAQ (reference sequence). The CDR3 runs 15 residues. With V trimmed by 3 bases and J by 4 bases, 3 bases remained unmatched. In nucleotides, the CDR3 is TGTGCCAGCAGCTTTCTAGCGGGAGAATACAATGAGCAGTTCTTC. Translated: CASSFLAGEYNEQFF.

This clone appeared once. The chain is built from TRBV9 and TRBJ2-2; 8 nucleotides align to TRBD1. Germline CDR1 SGDLS, CDR2 YYNGEE. This CDR3 is built from 15 residues. Unmatched junction bases numbered 6, after V lost 3 bases and J lost 5 bases. The CDR3 DNA reads as TGTGCCAGCAGCGCGACAGGGGTGGGAACCGGGGAGCTGTTTTTT. Amino acids: CASSATGVGTGELFF. Drawing the rest from reference TRBV9 and TRBJ2-2, the complete variable domain is DSGVTQTPKHLITATGQRVTLRCSPRSGDLSVYWYQQSLDQGLQFLIQYYNGEERAKGNILERFSAQQFPDLHSELNLSSLELGDSALYFCASSATGVGTGELFFGEGSRLTVL.

This sequence joins TRBV7-2 and TRBJ2-1; tentative D call: TRBD2 (6 bases). Germline CDR1 SGHTA, CDR2 FQGNSA. Trimming cost V 2 bases and J 2 bases, with 10 bases left between them. This CDR3 is built from 15 residues. CDR3 sequence reads: CASSLRGATYNEQFF. CDR3 sequence (DNA): TGTGCCAGCAGCTTACGCGGGGCAACCTACAATGAGCAGTTCTTC.

This rearrangement joins TRBV19 to TRBJ1-1, with D uncertain. The germline gives CDR1 LNHDA, CDR2 SQIVND (reference sequence). This CDR3 has 13 residues. V was clipped by 5 bases and J by 5 bases, with 12 bases between them. The CDR3 loop reads CASSVRVPTEAFF. The CDR3 DNA is TGTGCCAGTAGTGTCCGGGTCCCTACTGAAGCTTTCTTT.

The rearrangement joins TRBV5-1 to TRBJ2-1; 9 nucleotides line up with TRBD2. CDR3 length: 17 amino acids. In germline, CDR1 is SGHRS, CDR2 YFSETQ. Trimming cost V 5 bases and J 7 bases; bases outside gene matches: 16. CDR3 sequence (DNA): TGCGCCAGCAGTCCGTTGGGAGGACTAGCGCAAATTAATGAGCAGTTCTTC. This sequence encodes CASSPLGGLAQINEQFF.

The chain carries TRBV6-5 and TRBJ2-1; 8 bases agree with TRBD2. CDR3 length: 15 amino acids. Germline lookup yields CDR1 MNHEY and CDR2 SVGAGI. Trimming at V came to 7 bases and at J to 7 bases, leaving 12 bases not matched to a gene. Written as DNA, the CDR3 is TGTGCCAGCACCGAGGCGGGAGGAGGATGGAATGAGCAGTTCTTC. Its translation is CASTEAGGGWNEQFF.

This chain uses TRBV24-1 with TRBJ2-1, with 12 bases identical to TRBD1. The CDR3 loop spans 16 amino acids. Germline lookup yields CDR1 KGHDR and CDR2 SFDVKD. The V and J ends lost 3 bases and 7 bases, in that order; junction bases with no gene match: 6. The CDR3 coding sequence is TGTGCCACCAGTGATACCCGGGACAGGGGGCGAAATGAGCAGTTCTTC. Amino acid sequence: CATSDTRDRGRNEQFF.

This sequence joins TRBV10-1 and TRBJ2-1; 7 positions agree with TRBD2. Losses at the gene ends were 6 bases for V and 4 bases for J; bases not matched to a gene: 9. The CDR3 loop spans 15 amino acids. Per the germline V gene, CDR1 is WNHNN and CDR2 is SYGVQD (reference sequence). DNA of the CDR3: TGCGCCAGCAGCCCGGTAGCGGGTGCTTACAATGAGCAGTTCTTC. Residues: CASSPVAGAYNEQFF.

The chain links TRBV2 to TRBJ1-2; D unclear. The V gene lost 8 bases and the J gene lost 0 bases, with 7 bases spanning the gap. CDR3 length: 12 residues. Germline V CDR1 and CDR2: SNHLY, FYNNEI. The CDR3 reads CASSAANYGYTF. CDR3 coding DNA: TGTGCCAGCTCCGCAGCTAACTATGGCTACACCTTC.

This clone was seen once. The CDR3 DNA is TGTGCCAGTAGTATGGGAGGCGGGAGCACCCACGAGCAGTACGTC. Encoded protein: CASSMGGGSTHEQYV. The gene calls are TRBV19 and TRBJ2-7; 7 bases fit TRBD2. J lost 5 bases, V lost 3 bases, and 10 bases had no gene match. Germline values: CDR1 LNHDA, CDR2 SQIVND (reference sequence). The CDR3 is made up of 15 amino acids.

The chain is built from TRBV15 and TRBJ2-1; TRBD2 matches 9 bases. CDR3 length equals 15 residues. Germline V gene sequence: CDR1 LNHNV, CDR2 YYDKDF (reference sequence). Unmatched junction bases numbered 9, after V lost 3 bases and J lost 9 bases. CDR3 in amino acids: CATSRGASGTFEQFF. The CDR3 region has the DNA TGTGCCACCAGCAGGGGGGCTAGCGGGACCTTTGAGCAGTTCTTC.

This clone was counted a single time. V usage is TRBV3-1 (or the pseudogene TRBV3-2) and J usage is TRBJ2-3; 8 bases align to TRBD2. Per germline, CDR1 LGHDT and CDR2 YNNKEL (reference sequence). This CDR3 contains 15 residues. The junction had 10 bases not matched to a gene; V was cut back by 4 bases and J by 7 bases. CDR3 DNA sequence: TGTGCCAGCAGCCCGACCCCGAGCGGGAGTAATACGCAGTATTTT. It is translated as CASSPTPSGSNTQYF.

This rearrangement joins TRBV5-1 to TRBJ2-7; 10 bases line up with TRBD1. CDR1 and CDR2 from the germline V gene are SGHRS and YFSETQ. The CDR3 has 15 residues. V lost 4 bases and J lost 2; bases outside the gene matches: 6. The CDR3 reads CASSPGTGAPYEQYF. In DNA form, the CDR3 reads TGCGCCAGCAGCCCGGGGACAGGGGCCCCCTACGAGCAGTACTTC.